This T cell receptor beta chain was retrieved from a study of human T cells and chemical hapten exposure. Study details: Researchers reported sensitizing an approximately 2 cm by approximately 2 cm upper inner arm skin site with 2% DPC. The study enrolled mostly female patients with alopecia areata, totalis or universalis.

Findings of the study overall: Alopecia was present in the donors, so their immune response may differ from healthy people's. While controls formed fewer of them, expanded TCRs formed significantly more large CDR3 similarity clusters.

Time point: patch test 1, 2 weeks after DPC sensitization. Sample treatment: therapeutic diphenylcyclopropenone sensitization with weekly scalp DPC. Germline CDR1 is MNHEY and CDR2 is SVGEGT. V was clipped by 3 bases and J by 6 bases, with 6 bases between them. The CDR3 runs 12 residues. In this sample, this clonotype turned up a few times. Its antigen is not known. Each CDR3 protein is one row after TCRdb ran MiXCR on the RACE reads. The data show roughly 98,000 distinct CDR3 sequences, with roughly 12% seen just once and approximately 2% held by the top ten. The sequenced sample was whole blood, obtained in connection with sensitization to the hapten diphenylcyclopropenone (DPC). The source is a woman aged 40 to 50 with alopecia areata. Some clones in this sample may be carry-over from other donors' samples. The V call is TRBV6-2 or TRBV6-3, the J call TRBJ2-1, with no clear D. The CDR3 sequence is CASSYFGNEQFF. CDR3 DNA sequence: TGTGCCAGCAGTTATTTTGGCAATGAGCAGTTCTTC.